This TCR beta chain is drawn from a study of cytomegalovirus exposure and HLA in healthy donors. This table comes from immunoSEQ multiplex PCR, and its TCRdb copy is limited to in-frame clones, with some not included. In the table there are over 200,000 clones, 90% of which are singletons. Findings and caveats of the study: It was found in a later analysis that first-cohort TCR clusters tended to co-occur in the approximately 130 validation repertoires.

Concerning this clone itself: Its antigen remains unknown.

This receptor was identified in a woman younger than 30 in good health and CMV-seronegative. Sequencing was performed on PBMCs.

Written as DNA, the CDR3 is TGTGCCAGCTCACCAATCGCGCGGGGGGCTGGAGATACGCAGTATTTT. Its protein is CASSPIARGAGDTQYF. The chain joins TRBV18 to TRBJ2-3; the match to TRBD2 covers 8 bases. The V segment lost 2 bases and the J segment 5 bases; nucleotides outside the gene matches: 9. This CDR3 has 16 amino acids. Germline V gene lookup returns CDR1 KGHSH and CDR2 LQKENI.